The 21 T cell receptor beta chains below come from one sample, sequenced in a study of a mutant IDH1 vaccine in newly diagnosed glioma. The data were produced by immunoSEQ multiplex PCR, yet TCRdb's version contains in-frame clones alone and is incomplete. The table has approximately 50,000 clones, over 80% seen once; the top ten hold roughly 1.4%. Time point indicated: week 23, last vaccination. Every vaccine dose comprised 300 ug of mutant IDH1 20-mer peptide plus topical imiquimod. These receptors' targets are unknown. The starting material was PBMCs, obtained from a glioma patient whose treatment included an IDH1 peptide vaccine. The receptor set was obtained from a man aged 35 to 55 with glioma.

V and J are TRBV5-3 and TRBJ2-2; weak D call: TRBD2 (6 bases). TRBV5-3 qualifies as an ORF whose function is uncertain. V lost 10 bases and J lost 5, with 18 bases in between. CDR3 length: 14 residues. Here the CDR3 DNA reads TGTGCCGTACTAGGAGGGGCTGGGACCGGGGAGCTGTTTTTT. The encoded protein is CAVLGGAGTGELFF.

The V call is TRBV7-2, the J call TRBJ2-7, with 9 bases aligning to TRBD2. V was clipped by 4 bases and J by 7 bases; unmatched bases: 14. Germline CDR1 is SGHTA and CDR2 is FQGNSA. This CDR3 is built from 16 residues. CDR3 sequence (DNA): TGTGCCAGCAGCTCCCGGCGGGGCGGGAGGGCCGGGGAGCAGTACTTC. This sequence encodes CASSSRRGGRAGEQYF.

This clone was detected only a few times. CDR3 loop: CAIKRGRSYEQYF. Written as DNA, the CDR3 is TGTGCCATCAAGCGGGGACGCTCCTACGAGCAGTACTTC. The chain links TRBV10-3 to TRBJ2-7; TRBD2 aligns across 7 bases. V was pared by 7 bases and J by 0 bases, with 3 bases of the junction left unmatched. The CDR3 consists of 13 residues. Germline lookup yields CDR1 ENHRY and CDR2 SYGVKD.

V is TRBV19 and J is TRBJ1-2; D is possibly TRBD1 (5 bases). Germline V gene lookup returns CDR1 LNHDA and CDR2 SQIVND (reference sequence). CDR3 length: 12 residues. The germline V and J ends were trimmed by 9 bases and 2 bases, with 10 bases remaining between them. Here the CDR3 reads CASDDRNYGYTF. The CDR3 coding sequence is TGTGCCAGCGACGACAGAAACTATGGCTACACCTTC.

This rearrangement joins TRBV7-9 to TRBJ2-5; no clear D. The CDR3 spans 14 residues. V was pared by 2 bases and J by 0 bases, with 7 bases between. Germline V gene data show CDR1 as SEHNR and CDR2 as FQNEAQ (reference sequence). The CDR3 DNA is TGTGCCAGCAGCTTATACAACAACCAAGAGACCCAGTACTTC. This sequence encodes CASSLYNNQETQYF.

This clone has a handful of counts. This chain joins TRBV29-1 and TRBJ2-7; D perhaps matches TRBD1 (6 bases). The CDR3 extends over 14 amino acids. Deletions cut 4 bases from V and 2 bases from J, with 15 bases between. Per germline, CDR1 SQVTM and CDR2 ANQGSEA. CDR3 amino acids: CSVANQGRTYEQYF. The CDR3 DNA sequence: TGCAGCGTTGCAAACCAGGGGAGAACCTACGAGCAGTACTTC.

In its sample, this clone was seen a few times. CDR3 amino acids: CASSPGGGAPNVLTF. In DNA, the CDR3 is TGTGCCAGTAGTCCTGGAGGGGGGGCTCCCAACGTCCTGACTTTC. The gene calls are TRBV19 and TRBJ2-6; D is possibly TRBD2 (7 bases). V was trimmed by 5 bases and J by 8 bases, leaving 16 bases between them. Germline V gene sequence: CDR1 LNHDA, CDR2 SQIVND (reference sequence). This CDR3 has 15 residues. Filled out from reference TRBV19 and TRBJ2-6, the complete variable domain reads DGGITQSPKYLFRKEGQNVTLSCEQNLNHDAMYWYRQDPGQGLRLIYYSQIVNDFQKGDIAEGYSVSREKKESFPLTVTSAQKNPTAFYLCASSPGGGAPNVLTFGAGSRLTVL.

V is TRBV6-4 and J is TRBJ2-7; TRBD2 matches at 14 bases. Unmatched junction bases numbered 8, after V lost 2 bases and J lost 2 bases. The germline CDR1 and CDR2 sequences are MRHNA and SNTAGT. The CDR3 length is 18 residues. CDR3: CASSDLGLAGVHPYEQYF. CDR3 bases: TGTGCCAGCAGTGACCTGGGACTAGCGGGAGTCCATCCCTACGAGCAGTACTTC.

The rearrangement links TRBV15 to TRBJ2-3; no definite D call. The CDR3 contains 12 residues. With 8 bases removed from V and 4 bases from J, the gap between germline ends came to 10 bases. The V gene's germline CDR1 is LNHNV and CDR2 YYDKDF (reference sequence). The CDR3 DNA follows: TGTGCCACCGGTGGTCAATCAGATACGCAGTATTTT. Translated, it gives CATGGQSDTQYF.

The rearrangement links TRBV18 to TRBJ1-5, with D perhaps TRBD1 (5 bases). V lost 6 bases and J lost 7, with 10 bases in between. There are 12 residues in the CDR3. CDR1 and CDR2 (germline): KGHSH, LQKENI. For the CDR3, the DNA is TGTGCCAGCTCCCTGGAGGGGCAGCCCCAGCATTTT. As protein: CASSLEGQPQHF.

The genes are TRBV29-1 and TRBJ2-7, with D perhaps TRBD1 (6 bases). Trimming took off 4 bases at V and 3 bases at J, with 10 bases between the two ends. This CDR3 is 12 amino acids long. The germline V gene has CDR1 SQVTM and CDR2 ANQGSEA. The CDR3 loop reads CSVADSYYEQYF. CDR3 bases: TGCAGCGTTGCGGACAGTTACTACGAGCAGTACTTC.

CDR3 in DNA: TGCGCCAGCAGCCAAGCCTACGAGCAGTACTTC. Translated: CASSQAYEQYF. The V and J genes are TRBV4-1 and TRBJ2-7, with no clear D. Trimming pared 1 base from V and 2 bases from J, leaving 0 bases between. The CDR3 runs to 11 residues. Germline V lookup: CDR1 MGHRA, CDR2 YSYEKL.

The CDR3 sequence: CASNAGPLDYEQYF. The CDR3 region has the DNA TGTGCCAGCAACGCCGGGCCGCTAGACTACGAGCAGTACTTC. The genes are TRBV9 and TRBJ2-7; D is uncertain. Germline CDR1 is SGDLS and CDR2 is YYNGEE. V was shortened by 6 bases and J by 3 bases, with 16 bases between the two germline ends. The CDR3 extends over 14 amino acids.

CDR3 nucleotide sequence: TGCGCCAGCAGCCCTGGGGCGGGGGAACAGACCCAGTACTTC. Translation gives CASSPGAGEQTQYF. The V gene is TRBV5-1, the J gene TRBJ2-5, with 7 bases aligning to TRBD2. The junction had 9 bases not matched to a gene; V was cut back by 4 bases and J by 6 bases. There are 14 residues in the CDR3. Looked up from germline, CDR1 is SGHRS and CDR2 is YFSETQ.

J is TRBJ2-1 and V is TRBV5-1, with D unresolved. Per the germline V gene, CDR1 is SGHRS and CDR2 is YFSETQ. V gave up 0 bases and J gave up 4 bases, with 11 bases separating them. This CDR3 has 15 amino acids. The CDR3 DNA reads as TGCGCCAGCAGCTTGGCCGCCGGCAGATACAATGAGCAGTTCTTC. This gives the protein CASSLAAGRYNEQFF. Filled out from reference TRBV5-1 and TRBJ2-1, the complete variable domain reads KAGVTQTPRYLIKTRGQQVTLSCSPISGHRSVSWYQQTPGQGLQFLFEYFSETQRNKGNFPGRFSGRQFSNSRSEMNVSTLELGDSALYLCASSLAAGRYNEQFFGPGTRLTVL.

This chain uses TRBV4-2 with TRBJ1-5; D gene uncertain. The V end lost 5 bases, the J end lost 5 bases, and 10 bases lay between the germline ends. Germline V lookup: CDR1 LGHNA, CDR2 YNFKEQ. The CDR3 runs 13 residues. CDR3 nucleotides: TGTGCCAGCAGCTCCCGAGAAGATCAGCCCCAGCATTTT. It is translated as CASSSREDQPQHF.

V gene TRBV15 combines with J gene TRBJ2-7; 7 nucleotides line up with TRBD1. This CDR3 spans 16 amino acids. The junction had 10 bases not matched to a gene; V was cut back by 1 base and J by 4 bases. Looked up from germline, CDR1 is LNHNV and CDR2 is YYDKDF (reference sequence). CDR3 sequence reads: CATSRVPGQGVYEQYF. In DNA form, the CDR3 reads TGTGCCACCAGCAGAGTCCCCGGGCAGGGGGTGTACGAGCAGTACTTC.

This sequence joins TRBV4-2 and TRBJ2-1; D remains unclear. Between the trimmed V and J ends, which lost 2 bases and 6 bases, there was a span of 8 bases. Germline values: CDR1 LGHNA, CDR2 YNFKEQ. The CDR3 runs to 13 residues. CDR3 sequence: CASSQRQANEQFF. The DNA of the CDR3 is TGTGCCAGCAGCCAACGCCAAGCCAATGAGCAGTTCTTC.

This chain links TRBV19 with TRBJ1-1; D gene unclear. CDR1 LNHDA and CDR2 SQIVND come from the germline V gene (reference sequence). The CDR3 spans 13 residues. V dropped 5 bases and J dropped 1 base, with 8 bases sitting between them. The CDR3 is CASSAMRNTEAFF. CDR3 bases: TGTGCCAGTAGTGCCATGAGGAACACTGAAGCTTTCTTT.

The chain uses TRBV25-1 and TRBJ2-7; 9 nucleotides agree with TRBD2. The V gene end was trimmed by 6 bases and the J gene end by 6 bases; junction bases not matched to a gene: 18. CDR3 size: 17 residues. Germline V gives CDR1 MGHDK, CDR2 SYGVNS. CDR3 in amino acids: CASRYGRGRAPGCEQYF. The CDR3 DNA reads TGTGCCAGCAGGTACGGACGCGGGAGGGCCCCGGGTTGCGAGCAGTACTTC.

The rearrangement joins TRBV28 to TRBJ2-7; D not certain. Per germline, CDR1 MDHEN and CDR2 SYDVKM. This CDR3 is built from 11 residues. Trimming removed 6 bases at V and 3 bases at J, with 6 bases between. CDR3 sequence reads: CASSALYEQYF. CDR3 DNA sequence: TGTGCCAGCAGCGCACTCTACGAGCAGTACTTC.